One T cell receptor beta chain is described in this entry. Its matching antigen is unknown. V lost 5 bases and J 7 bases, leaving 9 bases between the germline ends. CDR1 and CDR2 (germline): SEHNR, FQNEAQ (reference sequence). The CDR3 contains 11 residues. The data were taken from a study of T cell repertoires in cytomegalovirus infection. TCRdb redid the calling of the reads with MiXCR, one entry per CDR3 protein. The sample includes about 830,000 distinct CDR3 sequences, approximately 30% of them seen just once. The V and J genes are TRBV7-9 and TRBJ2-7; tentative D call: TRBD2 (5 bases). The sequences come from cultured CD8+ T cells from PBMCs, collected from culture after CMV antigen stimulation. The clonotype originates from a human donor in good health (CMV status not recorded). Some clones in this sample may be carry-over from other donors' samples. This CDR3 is CASSTSGEQYF. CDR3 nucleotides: TGTGCCAGCAGCACCTCGGGAGAGCAGTACTTC.